This TCR beta chain originates from a study of shared clonotypes between healthy human individuals. Study-level findings and limits: Among the subsets, naive ones generally showed larger estimated richness than memory ones.

Notes on this clone: The target antigen is unknown.

Libraries were prepared by immunoSEQ multiplex PCR; TCRdb keeps only in-frame clonotypes and omits some of them. The table records more than 1.2 million clones, approximately 98.5% of them present only once. Germline values: CDR1 GTSNPN, CDR2 SVGIG (reference sequence). Between the trimmed V and J ends, which lost 3 bases and 6 bases, there was a span of 12 bases. There are 12 residues in the CDR3. The chain joins TRBV30 to TRBJ2-7; D gene unclear. This TCR came from a man between 25 and 39 years old in good health. Specimen: naive CD4+ T cells sorted from blood. Subset described: CD45RA+ positively selected. The CDR3 sequence: CAWRPNPSEQYF. In DNA, the CDR3 is TGTGCCTGGAGGCCCAACCCTTCCGAGCAGTACTTC.